Listed here are 27 T cell receptor beta chains from one sample, sequenced in a study of T cells in Graves' hyperthyroidism and ophthalmopathy. Amplified TCR beta CDR3 regions derived from RNA transcripts. TCR CDR3 regions were first amplified by RT-PCR with HTBI primers. A single record per CDR3 protein comes from TCRdb applying MiXCR to the multiplex PCR reads. This sample has nearly 750,000 distinct CDR3 sequences, with just over 35% found just once. The sample comprised blood. The receptor source for this set is a woman aged 35 to 49 with Graves' hyperthyroidism.

This sequence joins TRBV29-1 and TRBJ1-2; no definite D call. CDR1 is SQVTM, CDR2 ANQGSEA, per germline. Deletions cut 0 bases from V and 6 bases from J, with 8 bases between. CDR3 size: 12 residues. The CDR3 sequence: CSVEERANGYTF. Written as DNA, the CDR3 is TGCAGCGTTGAAGAAAGGGCTAATGGCTACACCTTC.

This sequence joins TRBV28 and TRBJ1-4; the match to TRBD1 covers 8 bases. V gave up 6 bases and J gave up 8 bases; unmatched junction bases: 8. Looked up from germline, CDR1 is MDHEN and CDR2 is SYDVKM. The CDR3 covers 14 residues. This chain's CDR3 is CASRVDRELEKLFF. As DNA, the CDR3 is TGTGCCAGCAGAGTGGACAGGGAGCTGGAAAAACTGTTTTTT.

The chain carries TRBV12-5 and TRBJ1-5; D not resolved. Germline V gives CDR1 LGHNT, CDR2 FRNRAP. V was cut by 1 base and J by 4 bases, with 14 bases left in between. CDR3 size: 16 residues. The CDR3: CASGLDSQSLNQPQHF. DNA for the CDR3: TGTGCTAGTGGTTTGGACTCCCAGTCACTTAATCAGCCCCAGCATTTT.

The V and J genes are TRBV9 and TRBJ1-1, with a tentative D call TRBD1 (6 bases). Germline CDR1 is SGDLS and CDR2 is YYNGEE. V was clipped by 3 bases and J by 1 base, with 13 bases between them. The CDR3 length is 15 residues. This chain's CDR3 is CASSAPQGGNTEAFF. CDR3 nucleotide sequence: TGTGCCAGCAGCGCACCACAAGGGGGGAACACTGAAGCTTTCTTT. The complete variable domain, with remaining parts taken from reference TRBV9 and TRBJ1-1, reads DSGVTQTPKHLITATGQRVTLRCSPRSGDLSVYWYQQSLDQGLQFLIQYYNGEERAKGNILERFSAQQFPDLHSELNLSSLELGDSALYFCASSAPQGGNTEAFFGQGTRLTVV.

A remark on this clonotype: One end of the junction fails to match germline, which may point to a read error. The V call is TRBV12-3 or TRBV12-4, the J call TRBJ1-1; D unclear. This CDR3 is 13 amino acids long. The CDR3 reads CVSSPDGNTEAFF. The CDR3 DNA reads TGTGTCAGCAGCCCGGACGGGAACACTGAAGCTTTCTTT.

This clonotype has more than one count but fewer than ten. The rearrangement uses TRBV7-9 and TRBJ2-1; D may be TRBD2 (6 bases). This CDR3 spans 14 amino acids. The germline CDR1 and CDR2 sequences are SEHNR and FQNEAQ (reference sequence). The V gene lost 4 bases and the J gene lost 3 bases, with 10 bases spanning the gap. In nucleotides, the CDR3 is TGTGCCAGCAGCTCCCAGCGGGTCTACAATGAGCAGTTCTTC. The encoded protein is CASSSQRVYNEQFF.

This chain uses TRBV5-6 with TRBJ2-5; the D gene could be TRBD1 or TRBD2 (5 bases each). The V gene lost 3 bases and the J gene lost 5 bases, with 20 bases spanning the gap. The CDR3 totals 16 residues. Germline lookup yields CDR1 SGHDT and CDR2 YYEEEE. The CDR3 region is CASSSLGDPFHETQYF. Here the CDR3 DNA reads TGTGCCAGCAGCTCCCTAGGGGACCCGTTCCATGAGACCCAGTACTTC. Looking up the rest from reference TRBV5-6 and TRBJ2-5 gives the full variable domain: DAGVTQSPTHLIKTRGQQVTLRCSPKSGHDTVSWYQQALGQGPQFIFQYYEEEERQRGNFPDRFSGHQFPNYSSELNVNALLLGDSALYLCASSSLGDPFHETQYFGPGTRLLVL.

On this clonotype itself: Since no conserved phenylalanine or tryptophan closes the CDR3, a read error is the likely cause. The DNA is omitted, as the CDR3 cannot be located on it reliably, and the CDR3 follows TCRdb's listing. The rearrangement links TRBV27 to TRBJ1-5; the D segment call TRBD1 is taken from the table without a DNA check. 11 amino acids form the CDR3, both terminal residues included. Germline V gives CDR1 MNHEY, CDR2 SMNVEV (reference sequence). This chain's CDR3 is CASRGQGRQKA.

The CDR3 DNA follows: TGTGCCAGCAGCGCAGACAGGGGAGTGCCTGAAGCTTTCTTT. This gives the protein CASSADRGVPEAFF. The chain recombines TRBV7-2 with TRBJ1-1; 8 bases fit TRBD1. With 5 bases clipped from V and 6 bases from J, the junction kept 8 bases outside the gene matches. The germline V gene has CDR1 SGHTA and CDR2 FQGNSA. There are 14 residues in the CDR3.

This clonotype came up a few times. The chain links TRBV4-3 to TRBJ2-7; the D is unclear. The germline gives CDR1 LGHNA, CDR2 YSLEER. With 0 bases removed from V and 9 bases from J, the gap between germline ends came to 21 bases. The CDR3 spans 16 residues. The CDR3 region has the DNA TGCGCCAGCAGCCAAGATAGTAGGCGTCTTGGGATTGGGCAGTACTTC. This encodes CASSQDSRRLGIGQYF.

This rearrangement joins TRBV19 to TRBJ1-1; D uncertain. The germline V and J ends were trimmed by 1 base and 0 bases, with 12 bases remaining between them. The CDR3 sequence is 16 residues long. The germline CDR1 and CDR2 sequences are LNHDA and SQIVND (reference sequence). The CDR3 spells CASSIVSTVMNTEAFF. The CDR3 nucleotides are TGTGCCAGTAGTATAGTATCGACTGTGATGAACACTGAAGCTTTCTTT.

This clonotype was observed at least ten times. The final CDR3 position lacks the conserved phenylalanine or tryptophan, pointing to a likely read error. V and J are TRBV6-5 and TRBJ2-5, with D possibly TRBD2 on 5 matching bases. CDR1 and CDR2 (germline): MNHEY, SVGAGI. With 0 bases removed from V and 2 bases from J, the gap between germline ends came to 7 bases. The CDR3 is made up of 14 amino acids. The DNA of the CDR3 is TGTGCCAGCAGTTACTCGAGCGGTCAAGAGACCCAGTACCTC. Encoded protein: CASSYSSGQETQYL.

This clonotype was seen a handful of times. The chain combines TRBV4-3 with TRBJ1-4; D possibly corresponds to TRBD1 (5 bases). The germline V gene encodes CDR1 LGHNA and CDR2 YSLEER. With 8 bases removed from V and 5 bases from J, the gap between germline ends came to 12 bases. The CDR3 sequence is 13 residues long. The CDR3 DNA follows: TGCGCCAGCGGATTCAGGGCCAATGAAAAACTGTTTTTT. Its translation: CASGFRANEKLFF.

Note on this clonotype: A junction boundary mismatches the germline segment, possibly from a read error. The rearrangement links TRBV11-2 to TRBJ1-1, with D perhaps matching TRBD1 (6 bases). Germline V CDR1 and CDR2: SGHAT, FQNNGV. The CDR3 extends over 16 amino acids. The DNA for the CDR3 is TGCGCCAGCAGCCAAGGGGGGAGGTTTAGAGGTACTGAAGCTTTCTTT. It translates to CASSQGGRFRGTEAFF.

This clonotype appeared many times. The chain joins TRBV25-1 to TRBJ1-5; TRBD1 is a possible D gene (5 bases). There are 14 residues in the CDR3. The germline V gene encodes CDR1 MGHDK and CDR2 SYGVNS. Trimming cost V 5 bases and J 3 bases, with 11 bases left between them. For the CDR3, the DNA is TGTGCCAGCAGTAAACCAGGGTTCAATCAGCCCCAGCATTTT. This encodes CASSKPGFNQPQHF. The complete variable domain, with remaining parts taken from reference TRBV25-1 and TRBJ1-5, reads EADIYQTPRYLVIGTGKKITLECSQTMGHDKMYWYQQDPGMELHLIHYSYGVNSTEKGDLSSESTVSRIRTEHFPLTLESARPSHTSQYLCASSKPGFNQPQHFGDGTRLSIL.

This clonotype was observed at least ten times. V usage is TRBV12-3 or TRBV12-4 and J usage is TRBJ1-2; the D gene is possibly TRBD1 (5 bases). The ends were cut back, 5 bases at V and 4 bases at J, with 14 bases in the middle. This CDR3 has 14 residues. In DNA form, the CDR3 reads TGTGCCAGCAGTGCCGGGCCAGGGTCCTATGGCTACACCTTC. This translates into CASSAGPGSYGYTF.

This clonotype was recorded only once. One end of the junction is discordant with germline, which a read error may explain. The gene calls are TRBV10-3 and TRBJ2-5, with 7 bases that match TRBD2. Germline V gene lookup returns CDR1 ENHRY and CDR2 SYGVKD. This CDR3 has 16 amino acids. The CDR3 bases are TGTGCCAGCAGTTACTCGCCTAGCGGATTCCAAGAGACCCAGTACTTC. Residues: CASSYSPSGFQETQYF.

On this clonotype: A much larger clone lies a single base off, so this may be a read error. The chain has TRBV7-9 and TRBJ1-2, with a weak D call TRBD1 (5 bases). V gave up 8 bases and J gave up 3 bases, with 13 bases separating them. Germline V gene lookup returns CDR1 SEHNR and CDR2 FQNEAQ (reference sequence). The CDR3 length is 13 residues. The CDR3 sequence: CASGPGRYYGYTF. Written as DNA, the CDR3 is TGTGCCAGCGGGCCAGGGCGTTACTATGGCTACACCTTC.

This clonotype was counted many times. The chain couples TRBV12-3 or TRBV12-4 to TRBJ1-5; a possible D gene is TRBD1 (5 bases). The length of the CDR3 is 14 residues. Trimming took 7 bases from V and 7 from J, leaving 17 bases between them. The CDR3 sequence is CASIGGRQGQPQHF. The CDR3 DNA reads TGTGCCAGCATCGGAGGGCGGCAGGGACAGCCCCAGCATTTT.

This clonotype has just a few counts. This chain uses TRBV4-3 with TRBJ2-5; TRBD1 aligns across 7 bases. The germline CDR1 and CDR2 sequences are LGHNA and YSLEER. V lost 4 bases, J lost 5 bases, and 10 bases stayed unmatched. The CDR3 totals 15 residues. The CDR3 nucleotides are TGCGCCAGCAGCCCGTCAACAGGGGTATCGGAGACCCAGTACTTC. Translation: CASSPSTGVSETQYF.

The V and J genes are TRBV6-6 and TRBJ1-2; D possibly corresponds to TRBD1 (6 bases). There are 15 residues in the CDR3. Trimming shortened V by 2 bases and J by 4 bases, and 14 bases separated the two germline ends. Germline values: CDR1 MNHNY, CDR2 SVGAGI (reference sequence). DNA for the CDR3: TGTGCCAGCAGTTACGCCCCCGACAGGCTCTATGGCTACACCTTC. Protein: CASSYAPDRLYGYTF.

In the case of this clonotype: An end of the junction differs from the germline gene, which may be a read error. V gene TRBV7-9 combines with J gene TRBJ1-2, with TRBD1 as a possible D gene (5 bases). This CDR3 spans 16 amino acids. In germline, CDR1 is SEHNR, CDR2 FQNEAQ (reference sequence). CDR3 nucleotide sequence: TGCGCCAGCAGCCAGGATCGCGGGACGCCGGACTATGGCTACACCTTC. It codes for CASSQDRGTPDYGYTF. Full variable domain (missing parts from reference TRBV7-9 and TRBJ1-2): DTGVSQNPRHKITKRGQNVTFRCDPISEHNRLYWYRQTLGQGPEFLTYFQNEAQLEKSRLLSDRFSAERPKGSFSTLEIQRTEQGDSAMYLCASSQDRGTPDYGYTFGSGTRLTVV.

The rearrangement links TRBV5-1 to TRBJ1-2; 10 nucleotides agree with TRBD1. Germline values: CDR1 SGHRS, CDR2 YFSETQ. After removal of 5 bases from V and 7 bases from J, the junction contained 14 bases not matched to a gene. The CDR3 spans 16 residues. The CDR3, as DNA: TGCGCCAGCAGACCGGACGGCTCGGGACAGGGGTTTGGCTACACCTTC. Its protein is CASRPDGSGQGFGYTF.

Ten or more counts support this clonotype. The rearrangement links TRBV2 to TRBJ1-6, with D maybe TRBD1 (5 bases). Germline V CDR1 and CDR2: SNHLY, FYNNEI. The V gene lost 8 bases and the J gene lost 5 bases, with 16 bases spanning the gap. The CDR3 totals 15 residues. CDR3 region: CASRETVLNNSPLHF. CDR3 sequence (DNA): TGTGCCAGCCGGGAGACAGTACTAAATAATTCACCCCTCCACTTT.

There are many counts of this clonotype. CDR3 coding DNA: TGTGCCAGCAGCGGAAGACAGGGTACTGAAGCTTTCTTT. The encoded protein is CASSGRQGTEAFF. The chain links TRBV9 to TRBJ1-1; 7 bases line up with TRBD1. The CDR3 contains 13 residues. Germline CDR1 and CDR2: SGDLS and YYNGEE. The V segment lost 3 bases and the J segment 5 bases; nucleotides outside the gene matches: 4.

The sample holds many counts of this clonotype. The rearrangement links TRBV19 to TRBJ1-1; no reliable D call. The V end was cut by 3 bases, the J end by 8 bases, with 10 bases between. The CDR3 runs to 12 residues. Germline-derived CDR1 and CDR2 are LNHDA and SQIVND (reference sequence). The CDR3 DNA reads TGTGCCAGTAGTATTCTACTCTCCGAAGCTTTCTTT. It codes for CASSILLSEAFF.

This clonotype has just a few counts. Written as DNA, the CDR3 is TGTGCCAGCAGCGCTGGGGACAGGGATGGCGGCTACACCTTC. Its translation: CASSAGDRDGGYTF. The chain recombines TRBV7-2 with TRBJ1-2, with 9 bases that match TRBD1. Trimming cost V 5 bases and J 8 bases; bases outside gene matches: 9. The germline V gene has CDR1 SGHTA and CDR2 FQGNSA. The CDR3 is made up of 14 amino acids.